Shown below are 12 T cell receptor beta chains from a single sample sequenced in a study of shared clonotypes between healthy human individuals. Naive CD8 cells were CD45RO-negative, positively selected for CCR7, excluding terminally differentiated effector memory CD45RA+ cells. Measured with immunoSEQ multiplex PCR; TCRdb has only the in-frame clones, and not every one. The sample records around 1.9 million clones, 85% to 95% being singletons. Sequencing was performed on naive CD8+ T cells from PBMCs. Source of these receptors: a man aged 18 to 29 in good health. Some clones in this sample may be carry-over from other donors' samples.

The gene calls are TRBV9 and TRBJ2-1, with 7 positions matching TRBD2. V dropped 3 bases and J dropped 2; count of bases not matched to a gene: 8. Germline loops: CDR1 SGDLS, CDR2 YYNGEE. This CDR3 has 16 residues. The CDR3 DNA reads TGTGCCAGCAGCGGCCGAGGAGGGACTACCTACAATGAGCAGTTCTTC. Translation: CASSGRGGTTYNEQFF.

The J gene is TRBJ1-5, the V gene TRBV19; D might be TRBD1 (5 bases). CDR1 LNHDA and CDR2 SQIVND come from the germline V gene (reference sequence). V dropped 1 base and J dropped 0 bases, with 7 bases sitting between them. This CDR3 region has 15 residues. The DNA of the CDR3 is TGTGCCAGTAGTATAGGGGACTTTAGCAATCAGCCCCAGCATTTT. Amino acid sequence: CASSIGDFSNQPQHF.

The chain links TRBV28 to TRBJ2-7, with a weak D call TRBD2 (5 bases). Germline values: CDR1 MDHEN, CDR2 SYDVKM. The V end was cut by 6 bases, the J end by 3 bases, with 21 bases between. This CDR3 is built from 16 residues. The CDR3 sequence: CASSPPSRRFHYEQYF. The CDR3 DNA reads TGTGCCAGCAGCCCACCCAGCAGGAGGTTCCACTACGAGCAGTACTTC. The complete variable domain, with remaining parts taken from reference TRBV28 and TRBJ2-7, reads DVKVTQSSRYLVKRTGEKVFLECVQDMDHENMFWYRQDPGLGLRLIYFSYDVKMKEKGDIPEGYSVSREKKERFSLILESASTNQTSMYLCASSPPSRRFHYEQYFGPGTRLTVT.

This clone has a single count. This sequence joins TRBV19 and TRBJ2-1; 10 bases map to TRBD2. Per germline, CDR1 LNHDA and CDR2 SQIVND (reference sequence). J gave up 7 bases and V 4 bases, and 13 bases lay outside the gene matches. The CDR3 is made up of 17 amino acids. The DNA of the CDR3 is TGTGCCAGTAGTACCCCGCCTCTGCAGCGGGAGGGAAATGAGCAGTTCTTC. Its protein product is CASSTPPLQREGNEQFF.

The CDR3, as DNA: TGTGCCAGCAGTTGGGGAGCTCCAGATACGCAGTATTTT. It is translated as CASSWGAPDTQYF. The rearrangement links TRBV27 to TRBJ2-3; weak D call: TRBD2 (5 bases). The CDR3 has 13 amino acids. V lost 4 bases and J 4 bases, leaving 9 bases between the germline ends. The germline CDR1 and CDR2 sequences are MNHEY and SMNVEV (reference sequence).

This chain uses TRBV7-9 with TRBJ2-3; tentative D call: TRBD1 (5 bases). CDR3 length: 17 residues. V lost 1 base, J lost 1 base, and 15 bases lay in between. Germline-derived CDR1 and CDR2 are SEHNR and FQNEAQ (reference sequence). The CDR3 DNA reads as TGTGCCAGCAGCTTAGACGCTTCGTCGACAGGCACAGATACGCAGTATTTT. Translated: CASSLDASSTGTDTQYF.

The chain is built from TRBV27 and TRBJ2-3, with 7 positions matching TRBD1. V gave up 3 bases and J gave up 3 bases; unmatched junction bases: 6. Germline V gene lookup returns CDR1 MNHEY and CDR2 SMNVEV (reference sequence). The CDR3 extends over 15 amino acids. The CDR3 bases are TGTGCCAGCAGTTTCCGACAGGGTTTGACAGATACGCAGTATTTT. It is translated as CASSFRQGLTDTQYF.

The rearrangement uses TRBV4-2 and TRBJ2-7; 12 bases map to TRBD1. This CDR3 region has 15 residues. V shed 1 base and J 2 bases; nucleotides not matched to a gene: 0. Per the germline V gene, CDR1 is LGHNA and CDR2 is YNFKEQ. The CDR3 coding sequence is TGTGCCAGCAGCCAAGGGGACAGGGGGCCCTACGAGCAGTACTTC. Amino acids: CASSQGDRGPYEQYF.

A note on this clone: The sample contains more than one DNA sequence encoding this CDR3. V is TRBV7-9 and J is TRBJ2-1, with no clear D. The germline V and J ends were trimmed by 1 base and 4 bases, with 5 bases remaining between them. The CDR3 is made up of 13 amino acids. CDR1 and CDR2 from the germline V gene are SEHNR and FQNEAQ (reference sequence). The CDR3 protein is CASSLGQYNEQFF. As DNA, the CDR3 is TGTGCCAGCAGCTTAGGGCAGTACAATGAGCAGTTCTTC.

J is TRBJ2-7 and V is TRBV9; 7 nucleotides agree with TRBD1. V was pared by 3 bases and J by 5 bases, with 14 bases of the junction left unmatched. This CDR3 is 16 amino acids long. CDR1 and CDR2 (germline): SGDLS, YYNGEE. CDR3 in DNA: TGTGCCAGCAGCGCAGAGGGACAGCCGAACCGAAACGAGCAGTACTTC. Its protein is CASSAEGQPNRNEQYF.

On this clone itself: The sample contains more than one DNA sequence encoding this CDR3. The chain links TRBV19 to TRBJ2-7; D might be TRBD1 (5 bases). CDR1 and CDR2 (germline): LNHDA, SQIVND (reference sequence). V lost 5 bases, J lost 0 bases, and 8 bases lay in between. CDR3 length: 13 residues. In DNA form, the CDR3 reads TGTGCCAGTAGTTCAGGGATCTCCTACGAGCAGTACTTC. Its protein product is CASSSGISYEQYF.

The chain couples TRBV27 to TRBJ2-1, with D possibly being TRBD2 (6 bases). The CDR3 runs to 16 residues. Germline CDR1 MNHEY, CDR2 SMNVEV (reference sequence). Trimming took off 2 bases at V and 7 bases at J, with 18 bases between the two ends. The CDR3 loop reads CASSLRGYQGGNEQFF. For the CDR3, the DNA is TGTGCCAGCAGTTTACGGGGGTATCAAGGTGGGAATGAGCAGTTCTTC.